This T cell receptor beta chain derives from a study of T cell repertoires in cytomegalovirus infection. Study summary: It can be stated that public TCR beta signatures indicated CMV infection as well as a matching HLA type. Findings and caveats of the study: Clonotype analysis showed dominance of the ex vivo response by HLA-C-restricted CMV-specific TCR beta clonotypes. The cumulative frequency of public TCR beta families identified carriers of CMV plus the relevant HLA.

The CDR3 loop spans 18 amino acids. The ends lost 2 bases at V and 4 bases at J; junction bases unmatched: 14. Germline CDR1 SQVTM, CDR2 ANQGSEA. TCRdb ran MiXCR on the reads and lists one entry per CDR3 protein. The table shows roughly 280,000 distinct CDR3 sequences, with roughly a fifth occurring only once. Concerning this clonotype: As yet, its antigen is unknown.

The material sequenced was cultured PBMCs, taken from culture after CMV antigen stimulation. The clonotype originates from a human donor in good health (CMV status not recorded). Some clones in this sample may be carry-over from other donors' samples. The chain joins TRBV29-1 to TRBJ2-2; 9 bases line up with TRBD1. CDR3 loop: CSVESPGQGRLGTGELFF. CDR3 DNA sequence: TGCAGCGTTGAATCGCCGGGACAGGGAAGGCTCGGCACCGGGGAGCTGTTTTTT.